Following are 21 T cell receptor beta chains from one sample sequenced in a study of CD8+ T cells in alopecia areata. Cells from pooled cutaneous lymph nodes were sorted by CD4, CD8alpha, NKG2D, NKG2ACE and other markers. Sequencing relied on a cDNA template that was reverse transcribed from extracted RNA. Using immunoSEQ multiplex PCR, the repertoire was profiled, and TCRdb retains in-frame clones only, with some absent. The sample shows about 270,000 clones, none of them appearing just once. The sample comprised CD4+ T cells sorted from a lymph node. These receptors all stem from a C3H/HeJ mouse with alopecia areata. As its MHC haplotype, the strain has H2-k.

As concerns this clone: Gene labels here are mouse ones. The read terminates 4 residues ahead of where the CDR3 ends, so the germline J gene completes it. The chain employs TRBV19 and TRBJ2-1; possibly TRBD2 for D (6 bases). CDR1 and CDR2 from the germline V gene are FNHDT and SITEND (reference sequence). The CDR3 spans 12 residues. CDR3 bases read: TGTGCCAGCACCGTGGGGGTGGCT. This translates into CASTVGVA. The entire CDR3 is CASTVGVAEQFF. The full variable domain, in which reference TRBV19 and TRBJ2-1 provide the parts outside the CDR3, is GGIITQTPKFLIGQEGQKLTLKCQQNFNHDTMYWYRQDSGKGLRLIYYSITENDLQKGDLSEGYDASREKKSSFSLTVTSAQKNEMAVFLCASTVGVAEQFFGPGTRLTVL.

Only a few counts were recorded for this clone. Mouse germline and gene names are used. Read data end 4 residues before the CDR3 end; the end is taken from the germline J gene. The chain joins TRBV13-1 to TRBJ2-4, with D perhaps TRBD1 (6 bases). Germline lookup yields CDR1 NSHNY and CDR2 SYGAGN. The CDR3 sequence is 13 residues long. The CDR3 protein is CASSESGENTLYF. The part of the CDR3 DNA that was read is TGTGCCAGCAGTGAGTCAGGGGAGAAC.

This clone came up many times. Mouse gene names and germline throughout. With the read ending 4 residues before the CDR3 end, the germline J gene is used to fill in that end. The same CDR3 arises from other DNA sequences in this sample as well. The V and J genes are TRBV2 and TRBJ1-2; 8 nucleotides agree with TRBD1. The CDR3 loop spans 15 amino acids. CDR1 is LGHNA and CDR2 is YSYQKL in the germline V gene. Trimming at V came to 2 bases and at J to 0 bases, leaving 2 bases not matched to a gene. CDR3 bases read: TGTGCCAGCAGCCAACGACAGGGGACAAACTCC. Its protein product is CASSQRQGTNS. The full CDR3 reads CASSQRQGTNSDYTF.

This clone was seen only a few times. Gene names are mouse gene names. Read data end 4 residues before the CDR3 end; the end is taken from the germline J gene. Additional DNA sequences in this sample encode the identical CDR3. The chain has TRBV14 and TRBJ2-5, with D maybe TRBD1 (6 bases). Germline CDR1 reads SGHDT; CDR2 reads FRDEAV. The CDR3 is 13 residues long. CDR3 bases read: TGTGCCAGCAGCCCCGGGACAAAAGAC. It is translated as CASSPGTKD. The CDR3 in its entirety is CASSPGTKDTQYF. The whole variable domain, remainder taken from reference TRBV14 and TRBJ2-5, is EAGVTQSPRYAVLQEGQAVSFWCDPISGHDTLYWYQQPRDQGPQLLVYFRDEAVIDNSQLPSDRFSAVRPKGTNSTLKIQSAKQGDTATYLCASSPGTKDTQYFGPGTRLLVL.

This clone was counted a few times. Mouse germline and gene names are used. The CDR3 end lies 4 residues beyond the end of the read and is filled in from the germline J gene. The identical CDR3 is also encoded by other nucleotide sequences in the sample. The gene calls are TRBV1 and TRBJ2-5, with TRBD2 matching 11 bases. The V gene's germline CDR1 is NSQYPW and CDR2 LRSPGD (reference sequence). The CDR3 is made up of 14 amino acids. This CDR3 reads CTCSGGLGGDTQYF. The CDR3 DNA, read in part, is TGCACCTGCAGTGGAGGACTGGGGGGAGAC.

As for this clone: Gene names and germline match the mouse. The read terminates 4 residues ahead of where the CDR3 ends, so the germline J gene completes it. This chain connects TRBV13-1 to TRBJ1-1, with D uncertain. The V gene's germline CDR1 is NSHNY and CDR2 SYGAGN. CDR3 length: 13 residues. Trimming took off 2 bases at V and 1 base at J, with 6 bases between the two ends. CDR3 region: CASSEAGNTEVFF. The CDR3 bases that were read are TGTGCCAGCAGTGAGGCAGGGAACACA.

Worth noting for this clone: Germline and genes here are mouse. The read comes to an end 4 residues before the CDR3 does, leaving the germline J gene to fill in the end. The rearrangement links TRBV31 to TRBJ2-4, with a possible D match to TRBD1 (5 bases). CDR1 and CDR2 from the germline V gene are GKSSPN and SITVG. The CDR3 is made up of 13 amino acids. This CDR3 reads CAWSPGFMNTLYF. The DNA read from the CDR3 is TGTGCCTGGAGTCCAGGGTTTATGAAC.

There are a few counts of this clone. Gene and germline names: mouse. From the germline J gene comes the end of the CDR3, since the read stops 4 residues before it. V and J are TRBV13-3 and TRBJ1-1; the D is unclear. Germline V gene sequence: CDR1 NNHDY, CDR2 SYVADS. This CDR3 contains 12 residues. CDR3 DNA (partial): TGTGCCAGCAGTGAACTGGGGAGA. Translation gives CASSELGR. The entire CDR3 reads CASSELGREVFF.

This clone was seen more than once but under ten times. All gene names here are mouse names. The read terminates 4 residues before the CDR3 end, so the remaining end is supplied by the germline J gene. The rearrangement links TRBV13-1 to TRBJ2-5; D is undetermined. The CDR3 is 13 residues long. CDR1 and CDR2 from the germline V gene are NSHNY and SYGAGN. The sequenced CDR3 bases are TGTGCCAGCAGTGAGCAGAGAGGAGAC. Its translation is CASSEQRGD. The whole CDR3 protein is CASSEQRGDTQYF.

About this clone itself: The gene symbols are mouse symbols. The CDR3 DNA, read in part, is TGTGCCAGCAGTGATGTACTGGGGACTAGTGCAGAA. Protein sequence: CASSDVLGTSAE. The entire CDR3 is CASSDVLGTSAETLYF. This sequence joins TRBV13-1 and TRBJ2-3, with 7 nucleotides matching TRBD2. The observed sequence ends 4 residues before the CDR3 terminus, with the missing tail filled in from the germline J gene. The V segment lost 0 bases and the J segment 0 bases; nucleotides outside the gene matches: 4. The CDR3 sequence is 16 residues long. Germline V gives CDR1 NSHNY, CDR2 SYGAGN.

A few counts support this clone. Gene and germline names: mouse. The sequenced fragment ends 3 residues before the CDR3 boundary, so the rest is inferred from the germline J gene. This chain connects TRBV13-1 to TRBJ1-6; 7 bases agree with TRBD1. TRBJ1-6 is an ORF, and what it does is uncertain. Germline-derived CDR1 and CDR2 are NSHNY and SYGAGN. CDR3 size: 14 residues. Losses at the gene ends were 3 bases for V and 5 bases for J; bases not matched to a gene: 2. The sequenced CDR3 bases are TGTGCCAGCAGTGCCCAGGGGGATAATTCGCCC. Its protein product is CASSAQGDNSP. The full CDR3 protein reads CASSAQGDNSPLYF.

Points on this clone: Gene names denote mouse genes. The read finishes 4 residues shy of the CDR3 end, and the germline J gene is used to complete it. The chain combines TRBV19 with TRBJ2-2, with D unresolved. The CDR3 is 15 amino acids. In germline, CDR1 is FNHDT, CDR2 SITEND (reference sequence). Trimming removed 0 bases at V and 0 bases at J, with 6 bases between. CDR3 amino acids: CASSIGHSNTGQLYF. The DNA read from the CDR3 is TGTGCCAGCAGTATAGGTCATTCAAACACCGGG.

A word on this clone: Here the gene names and germline are mouse. The read ends 4 residues before the CDR3 terminus; that terminus is restored from the germline J gene. This rearrangement joins TRBV5 to TRBJ2-3, with 9 nucleotides matching TRBD2. Germline V gene sequence: CDR1 LGHNA, CDR2 YNLKQL (reference sequence). This CDR3 is built from 17 residues. The trim removed 1 base at V and 0 bases at J, leaving 5 bases unmatched. Incomplete CDR3 DNA: TGTGCCAGCAGCCAAGTAGGGACTGGGAATAGTGCAGAA. Translation: CASSQVGTGNSAE. The whole CDR3 is CASSQVGTGNSAETLYF.

As to this clone: Being one base from a much bigger clone, this may be a read error. All gene names here are mouse names. The read terminates 4 residues before the CDR3 end, so the remaining end is supplied by the germline J gene. Other nucleotide sequences from this sample produce the same CDR3. The chain recombines TRBV13-1 with TRBJ2-1; 10 positions match TRBD1. The CDR3 totals 13 residues. After removal of 5 bases from V and 4 bases from J, the junction contained 0 bases not matched to a gene. Germline CDR1 reads NSHNY; CDR2 reads SYGAGN. This chain's CDR3 is CASRDRGYAEQFF. The CDR3 DNA, read in part, is TGTGCCAGCAGGGACAGGGGGTATGCT.

This clone was detected ten times or more. Genes and germline come from the mouse. The read stops 4 residues short of the end of the CDR3; the missing end is completed from the germline J gene. This chain uses TRBV14 with TRBJ2-5; TRBD2 matches 13 bases. CDR3 length: 16 residues. Per the germline V gene, CDR1 is SGHDT and CDR2 is FRDEAV. CDR3 region: CASSFGLGGREDTQYF. The part of the CDR3 DNA that was read is TGTGCCAGCAGTTTCGGACTGGGGGGGCGCGAAGAC. Full variable domain (missing parts from reference TRBV14 and TRBJ2-5): EAGVTQSPRYAVLQEGQAVSFWCDPISGHDTLYWYQQPRDQGPQLLVYFRDEAVIDNSQLPSDRFSAVRPKGTNSTLKIQSAKQGDTATYLCASSFGLGGREDTQYFGPGTRLLVL.

The sample holds a few counts of this clone. Germline and genes: mouse. The CDR3 extends 4 residues past the end of the read, so its final part is completed from the germline J gene. This sample also contains other DNA sequences that code for the same CDR3. The chain carries TRBV13-3 and TRBJ1-2, with 10 bases that match TRBD1. Germline V gene lookup returns CDR1 NNHDY and CDR2 SYVADS. This CDR3 region has 14 residues. V trimming: 2 bases; J trimming: 3 bases; junction bases outside the gene matches: 1. Incomplete CDR3 DNA: TGTGCCAGCAGTGAAGGGACAGGGGACTCC. Amino acids: CASSEGTGDS. The entire CDR3 is CASSEGTGDSDYTF.

With regard to this clone: Genes and germline are mouse. The read ends 4 residues shy of where the CDR3 ends; the end is completed using the germline J gene. This chain links TRBV13-2 with TRBJ2-5; D is undetermined. The CDR3 runs 14 residues. V was cut by 2 bases and J by 0 bases, with 7 bases left in between. Germline CDR1 and CDR2: NNHNN and SYGAGS (reference sequence). The CDR3 sequence: CASGEKVNQDTQYF. The part of the CDR3 DNA that was read is TGTGCCAGCGGTGAGAAGGTTAACCAAGAC.

With regard to this clone: Genes and germline come from the mouse. The CDR3 extends 3 residues past the end of the read, so its final part is completed from the germline J gene. The V and J genes are TRBV19 and TRBJ1-6, with 7 bases aligning to TRBD1. TRBJ1-6 is noted as an ORF with a role that remains uncertain. Germline values: CDR1 FNHDT, CDR2 SITEND (reference sequence). Losses at the gene ends were 5 bases for V and 8 bases for J; bases not matched to a gene: 7. This CDR3 contains 14 residues. The part of the CDR3 DNA that was read is TGTGCCAGCAGACAGGACAGGCGGCATTCGCCC. Translating it yields CASRQDRRHSP. From start to end, the CDR3 is CASRQDRRHSPLYF.

This clone was detected only a few times. Germline and genes here are mouse. Sequencing ends 4 residues short of the CDR3 end; the germline J gene provides the rest. This chain links TRBV13-1 with TRBJ2-7, with 8 positions matching TRBD1. Germline V lookup: CDR1 NSHNY, CDR2 SYGAGN. The CDR3 loop spans 13 amino acids. Incomplete CDR3 DNA: TGTGCCAGCAAAGTGGACAGGGAGTAT. Its protein is CASKVDREY. The complete CDR3 sequence is CASKVDREYEQYF.

Comment on this clone: Here the gene names and germline are mouse. The CDR3 reads CASSQKGTSNSDYTF. The DNA read from the CDR3 is TGTGCCAGCAGCCAAAAAGGGACATCAAACTCC. The J gene is TRBJ1-2, the V gene TRBV5; D is possibly TRBD1 (6 bases). From the germline J gene comes the end of the CDR3, since the read stops 4 residues before it. The V end was cut by 2 bases, the J end by 0 bases, with 10 bases between. The CDR3 covers 15 residues. Germline-derived CDR1 and CDR2 are LGHNA and YNLKQL (reference sequence).

A remark on this clone: Gene names denote mouse genes. Incomplete CDR3 DNA: TGCACCTGCAGTGCCGTTTGGGGGGGCGCTTCCAACCAAGAC. Its protein is CTCSAVWGGASNQD. The CDR3 in full is CTCSAVWGGASNQDTQYF. V gene TRBV1 combines with J gene TRBJ2-5, with 9 bases aligning to TRBD2. The observed sequence ends 4 residues before the CDR3 terminus, with the missing tail filled in from the germline J gene. Germline assignment: CDR1 NSQYPW and CDR2 LRSPGD (reference sequence). The junction had 10 bases not matched to a gene; V was cut back by 3 bases and J by 0 bases. CDR3 length: 18 residues.